This paragraph covers one TCR beta chain sequence. Antigen: not known. The junction departs from the called germline gene at one end, perhaps through a read error. The record originates from a study of T cells in Graves' hyperthyroidism and ophthalmopathy. The source material, RNA transcripts, was used to amplify TCR beta CDR3 regions. The TCR CDR3 was amplified in a first-round RT-PCR using the HTBI primer set. From the multiplex PCR reads, TCRdb called clonotypes with MiXCR, one entry per CDR3 protein. In the table there are about 640,000 distinct CDR3 sequences, around 21% of which are singletons. Study-level results: Model predictions of ophthalmopathy came a median approximately 6 months before onset.

Sequenced sample: blood. The sequence was collected from a man between 25 and 39 years old with Graves' ophthalmopathy.

Written as DNA, the CDR3 is TGTGCTAGCAGCCGTGACATGGGGGAGACCCAGTACTTC. Translated, it gives CASSRDMGETQYF. The chain couples TRBV7-7 to TRBJ2-5; no reliable D call. Looked up from germline, CDR1 is SSHAT and CDR2 is FNYEAQ (reference sequence). This CDR3 has 13 residues.